The 21 T cell receptor beta chains reported below all come from one sample, sequenced in a study of Ad26.COV2.S vaccination and SARS-CoV-2 variants. Measured with immunoSEQ multiplex PCR; TCRdb has only the in-frame clones, and not every one. The repertoire holds 300,000 to 400,000 clones, with about 91% as singletons. The sample consisted of peripheral blood, taken after recovery from COVID-19. These receptor sequences come from a human donor who had recovered from COVID-19.

The rearrangement joins TRBV18 to TRBJ2-3; TRBD1 agrees at 7 bases. The CDR3 is 19 residues long. Germline CDR1 KGHSH, CDR2 LQKENI. V lost 0 bases and J lost 0; bases outside the gene matches: 12. The CDR3 loop reads CASSPPRSGGTNSTDTQYF. The DNA of the CDR3 is TGTGCCAGCTCACCACCGAGGTCAGGGGGAACCAATAGCACAGATACGCAGTATTTT.

The chain couples TRBV27 to TRBJ1-5; D unclear. V shed 1 base and J shed 4 bases, with 5 bases lying between them. The CDR3 totals 13 residues. The germline CDR1 and CDR2 sequences are MNHEY and SMNVEV (reference sequence). Here the CDR3 DNA reads TGTGCCAGCAGTTTATTAAAGAATCAGCCCCAGCATTTT. Amino acid sequence: CASSLLKNQPQHF.

The chain employs TRBV7-2 and TRBJ1-1; possibly TRBD1 for D (6 bases). V was pared by 6 bases and J by 4 bases, with 9 bases between. The CDR3 spans 12 residues. Germline-derived CDR1 and CDR2 are SGHTA and FQGNSA. Written as DNA, the CDR3 is TGTGCCAGCAGGGTAGGGGGCACTGAAGCTTTCTTT. Its translation is CASRVGGTEAFF.

CDR3 bases: TGTGCCAGCAGTGAGGGGACAGGGGCCGGCACAGATACGCAGTATTTT. Protein sequence: CASSEGTGAGTDTQYF. The chain recombines TRBV2 with TRBJ2-3, with 10 positions matching TRBD1. The CDR3 sequence is 16 residues long. Germline V gives CDR1 SNHLY, CDR2 FYNNEI. Trimming at V came to 3 bases and at J to 1 base, leaving 4 bases not matched to a gene.

V gene TRBV5-1 combines with J gene TRBJ1-1; D is possibly TRBD1 (5 bases). The CDR3 loop spans 16 amino acids. Per germline, CDR1 SGHRS and CDR2 YFSETQ. V was trimmed by 1 base and J by 0 bases, leaving 13 bases between them. CDR3 sequence reads: CASSLSTAGLNTEAFF. CDR3 DNA sequence: TGCGCCAGCAGCTTGTCGACAGCCGGATTGAACACTGAAGCTTTCTTT.

The V call is TRBV18, the J call TRBJ2-1; no clear D gene. The germline V and J ends were trimmed by 1 base and 0 bases, with 4 bases remaining between them. There are 14 residues in the CDR3. Germline V gene sequence: CDR1 KGHSH, CDR2 LQKENI. CDR3 region: CASSPLSSYNEQFF. As DNA, the CDR3 is TGTGCCAGCTCACCACTCAGCTCCTACAATGAGCAGTTCTTC.

The genes are TRBV6-5 and TRBJ1-2, with D possibly TRBD1 on 5 matching bases. Per the germline V gene, CDR1 is MNHEY and CDR2 is SVGAGI. The V and J ends lost 0 bases and 0 bases respectively, with 11 bases between them. The CDR3 has 16 amino acids. The CDR3 sequence: CASSYSKRGANYGYTF. The CDR3 DNA reads as TGTGCCAGCAGTTACTCGAAAAGGGGAGCTAACTATGGCTACACCTTC.

CDR3 sequence (DNA): TGTGCCAGCAGCAAGACGCATCCGGGACAGGGGCAGAACACTGAAGCTTTCTTT. Amino acids: CASSKTHPGQGQNTEAFF. This sequence joins TRBV7-8 and TRBJ1-1, with 10 nucleotides matching TRBD1. The CDR3 length is 18 residues. The trim removed 5 bases at V and 1 base at J, leaving 13 bases unmatched. CDR1 is SGHVS and CDR2 is FQNEAQ in the germline V gene.

The chain couples TRBV15 to TRBJ1-2; the match to TRBD1 covers 10 bases. With V trimmed by 5 bases and J by 2 bases, 8 bases remained unmatched. Germline values: CDR1 LNHNV, CDR2 YYDKDF (reference sequence). This CDR3 spans 16 amino acids. The CDR3 DNA is TGTGCCACCAGCGACGGGACAGGGGCTACGAACTATGGCTACACCTTC. Protein sequence: CATSDGTGATNYGYTF.

The V call is TRBV11-2, the J call TRBJ1-6, with TRBD1 matching 8 bases. Germline V gene data show CDR1 as SGHAT and CDR2 as FQNNGV. The CDR3 length is 17 residues. V lost 5 bases, J lost 4 bases, and 10 bases stayed unmatched. This CDR3 is CASSRTGRHLYNSPLHF. The CDR3 nucleotides are TGTGCCAGCAGCCGGACAGGGCGCCATTTATATAATTCACCCCTCCACTTT.

CDR3 amino acids: CASSLQGADNEKLFF. The DNA for the CDR3 is TGTGCCAGCAGCTTACAGGGGGCAGATAATGAAAAACTGTTTTTT. The chain has TRBV7-8 and TRBJ1-4; 8 nucleotides align to TRBD1. Trimming cost V 2 bases and J 4 bases; bases outside gene matches: 3. The germline gives CDR1 SGHVS, CDR2 FQNEAQ. The CDR3 spans 15 residues. The full variable domain, completed using reference TRBV7-8 and TRBJ1-4, is GAGVSQSPRYKVAKRGQDVALRCDPISGHVSLFWYQQALGQGPEFLTYFQNEAQLDKSGLPSDRFFAERPEGSVSTLKIQRTQQEDSAVYLCASSLQGADNEKLFFGSGTQLSVL.

This rearrangement joins TRBV6-5 to TRBJ1-1; the match to TRBD1 covers 9 bases. The V gene's germline CDR1 is MNHEY and CDR2 SVGAGI. With V trimmed by 10 bases and J by 3 bases, 6 bases remained unmatched. The CDR3 loop spans 13 amino acids. CDR3 protein: CATVRTGDTEAFF. CDR3 coding DNA: TGTGCCACCGTGCGGACAGGGGACACTGAAGCTTTCTTT.

The chain is built from TRBV10-2 and TRBJ1-5; D is uncertain. Trimming removed 3 bases at V and 2 bases at J, with 8 bases between. The CDR3 spans 14 residues. Per the germline V gene, CDR1 is WSHSY and CDR2 is SAAADI. The CDR3, as DNA: TGCGCCAGCAGTGAAACCTCGGGCAATCAGCCCCAGCATTTT. Translating it yields CASSETSGNQPQHF.

V and J are TRBV2 and TRBJ2-5; TRBD1 might be the D (6 bases). The CDR3 covers 13 residues. Trimming pared 7 bases from V and 5 bases from J, leaving 14 bases between. Per the germline V gene, CDR1 is SNHLY and CDR2 is FYNNEI. CDR3 in amino acids: CASIPPGDETQYF. In DNA form, the CDR3 reads TGTGCCAGCATCCCCCCAGGGGATGAGACCCAGTACTTC.

V and J are TRBV5-4 and TRBJ1-2; 7 bases are shared with TRBD1. V shed 3 bases, J shed 0 bases, and the junction held 2 bases outside the gene matches. Germline V gene sequence: CDR1 SGHNT, CDR2 YYREEE (reference sequence). The CDR3 is made up of 14 amino acids. The CDR3, as DNA: TGTGCCAGCAGCTACAGGGGTTCTAACTATGGCTACACCTTC. Translation: CASSYRGSNYGYTF.

CDR3 in amino acids: CASSFSGELFF. The CDR3 region has the DNA TGTGCCAGCAGTTTTTCCGGGGAGCTGTTTTTT. The rearrangement uses TRBV28 and TRBJ2-2; D remains ambiguous. In germline, CDR1 is MDHEN, CDR2 SYDVKM. This CDR3 contains 11 residues. Trimming took 3 bases from V and 6 from J, leaving 2 bases between them.

This chain connects TRBV15 to TRBJ1-1; 7 bases fit TRBD1. The CDR3 has 12 residues. Germline V CDR1 and CDR2: LNHNV, YYDKDF (reference sequence). V gave up 5 bases and J gave up 7 bases; unmatched junction bases: 4. This chain's CDR3 is CATSGQGVEAFF. Written as DNA, the CDR3 is TGTGCCACCAGCGGGCAGGGGGTTGAAGCTTTCTTT. Full variable domain (outside the CDR3, taken from reference TRBV15 and TRBJ1-1): DAMVIQNPRYQVTQFGKPVTLSCSQTLNHNVMYWYQQKSSQAPKLLFHYYDKDFNNEADTPDNFQSRRPNTSFCFLDIRSPGLGDTAMYLCATSGQGVEAFFGQGTRLTVV.

V usage is TRBV10-1 and J usage is TRBJ2-1; the D gene is possibly TRBD2 (7 bases). V was cut by 2 bases and J by 5 bases, with 13 bases left in between. The CDR3 consists of 15 residues. Looked up from germline, CDR1 is WNHNN and CDR2 is SYGVQD (reference sequence). In nucleotides, the CDR3 is TGCGCCAGCAGTGAGAGCGGGACACGTAACAATGAGCAGTTCTTC. As protein: CASSESGTRNNEQFF.

CDR3: CASSIDYREGLTEAFF. As DNA, the CDR3 is TGTGCCAGTAGTATAGATTATCGCGAGGGCCTCACTGAAGCTTTCTTT. The J gene is TRBJ1-1, the V gene TRBV19; the D is unclear. V lost 0 bases, J lost 4 bases, and 15 bases lay in between. CDR3 length equals 16 residues. Germline lookup yields CDR1 LNHDA and CDR2 SQIVND (reference sequence).

This rearrangement joins TRBV6-2 or TRBV6-3 to TRBJ2-5; unclear D gene. The CDR3 is made up of 12 amino acids. Trimming removed 3 bases from V and 5 bases from J, with 7 bases in between. In germline, CDR1 is MNHEY, CDR2 SVGEGT. CDR3 sequence: CASSYLPETQYF. The CDR3 coding sequence is TGTGCCAGCAGTTATTTACCTGAGACCCAGTACTTC.

This sequence joins TRBV9 and TRBJ1-3; the D gene is possibly TRBD1 (6 bases). Germline loops: CDR1 SGDLS, CDR2 YYNGEE. The CDR3 is 16 residues long. V gave up 0 bases and J gave up 0 bases, with 10 bases separating them. CDR3 loop: CASSVEFRGSGNTIYF. CDR3 DNA sequence: TGTGCCAGCAGCGTAGAATTCAGGGGCTCTGGAAACACCATATATTTT.